This T cell receptor (beta chain) is from a study of T cell responses to AZD1222 COVID-19 vaccine. Germline V CDR1 and CDR2: LNHDA, SQIVND (reference sequence). V gave up 1 base and J gave up 2 bases; unmatched junction bases: 3. CDR3 size: 15 residues. Study-level results: Researchers took repertoire samples only after the peak T cell response had come. The sample set comprised mostly white British donors with more females, and clonal diversity was possibly underestimated.

The protocol was immunoSEQ multiplex PCR, while the TCRdb copy is restricted to in-frame clones and leaves out a portion. The table shows under 150,000 clones, with roughly 93% occurring only once. It was second doses at about 4 or about 12 weeks that were pooled. Of note for this clone: Antigen unknown.

The rearrangement uses TRBV19 and TRBJ2-3, with 7 bases matching TRBD1. The sequence derives from an adult who received the AZD1222 COVID-19 vaccine. The material sequenced was peripheral blood, taken 28 days after the second AZD1222 dose. For the CDR3, the DNA is TGTGCCAGTAGTATAGGGGGACAGTTCACAGATACGCAGTATTTT. It translates to CASSIGGQFTDTQYF.